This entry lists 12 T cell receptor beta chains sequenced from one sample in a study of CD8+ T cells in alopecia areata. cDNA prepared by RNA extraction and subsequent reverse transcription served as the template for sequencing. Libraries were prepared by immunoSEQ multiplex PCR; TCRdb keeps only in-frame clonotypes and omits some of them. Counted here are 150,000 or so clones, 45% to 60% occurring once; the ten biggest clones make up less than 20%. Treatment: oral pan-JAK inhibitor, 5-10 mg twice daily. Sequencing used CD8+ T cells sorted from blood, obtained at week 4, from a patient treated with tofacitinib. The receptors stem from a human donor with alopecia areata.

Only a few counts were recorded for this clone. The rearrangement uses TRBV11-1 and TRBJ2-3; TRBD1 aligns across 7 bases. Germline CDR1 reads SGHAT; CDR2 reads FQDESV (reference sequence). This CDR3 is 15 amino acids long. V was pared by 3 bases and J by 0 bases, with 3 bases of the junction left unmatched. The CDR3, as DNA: TGTGCCAGCAGCTTCGGGACAGCTAGCACAGATACGCAGTATTTT. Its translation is CASSFGTASTDTQYF. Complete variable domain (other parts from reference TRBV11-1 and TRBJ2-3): EAEVAQSPRYKITEKSQAVAFWCDPISGHATLYWYRQILGQGPELLVQFQDESVVDDSQLPKDRFSAERLKGVDSTLKIQPAELGDSAMYLCASSFGTASTDTQYFGPGTRLTVL.

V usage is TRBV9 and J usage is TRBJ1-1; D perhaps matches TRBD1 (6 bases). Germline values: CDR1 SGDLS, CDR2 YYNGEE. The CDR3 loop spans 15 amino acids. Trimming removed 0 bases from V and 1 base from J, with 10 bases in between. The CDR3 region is CASSVGGGGNTEAFF. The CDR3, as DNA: TGTGCCAGCAGCGTAGGAGGGGGAGGGAACACTGAAGCTTTCTTT.

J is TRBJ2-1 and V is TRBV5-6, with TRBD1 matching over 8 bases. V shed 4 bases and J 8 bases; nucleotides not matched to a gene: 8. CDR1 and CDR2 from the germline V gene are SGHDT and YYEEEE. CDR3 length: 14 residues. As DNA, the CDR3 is TGTGCCAGCAGCATAGCAGGGGGCAGGGATGAGCAGTTCTTC. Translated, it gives CASSIAGGRDEQFF.

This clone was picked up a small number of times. CDR3 nucleotide sequence: TGTGCCAGCAGCGCCTTCTGGGCCTTTAGCACAGATACGCAGTATTTT. Translated: CASSAFWAFSTDTQYF. The chain uses TRBV5-6 and TRBJ2-3; no definite D call. CDR1 and CDR2 from the germline V gene are SGHDT and YYEEEE. V lost 4 bases, J lost 0 bases, and 15 bases lay in between. CDR3 size: 16 residues.

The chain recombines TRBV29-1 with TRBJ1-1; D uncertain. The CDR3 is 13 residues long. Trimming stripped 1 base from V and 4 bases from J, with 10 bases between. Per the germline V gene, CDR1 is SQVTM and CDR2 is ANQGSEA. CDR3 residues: CSVEVRASTEAFF. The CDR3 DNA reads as TGCAGCGTTGAAGTTCGGGCCAGCACTGAAGCTTTCTTT.

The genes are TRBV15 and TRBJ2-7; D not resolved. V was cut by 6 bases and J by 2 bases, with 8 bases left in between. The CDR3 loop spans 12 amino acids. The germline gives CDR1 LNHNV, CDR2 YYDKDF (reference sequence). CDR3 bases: TGTGCCACCAGAGACGTTGCCTACGAGCAGTACTTC. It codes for CATRDVAYEQYF. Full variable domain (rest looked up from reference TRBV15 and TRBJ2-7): DAMVIQNPRYQVTQFGKPVTLSCSQTLNHNVMYWYQQKSSQAPKLLFHYYDKDFNNEADTPDNFQSRRPNTSFCFLDIRSPGLGDTAMYLCATRDVAYEQYFGPGTRLTVT.

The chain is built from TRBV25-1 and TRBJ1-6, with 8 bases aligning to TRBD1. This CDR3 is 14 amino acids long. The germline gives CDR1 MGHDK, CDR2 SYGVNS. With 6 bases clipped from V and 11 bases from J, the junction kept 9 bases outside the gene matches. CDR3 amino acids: CASRATGEYAPLHF. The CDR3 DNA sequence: TGTGCCAGCAGGGCGACAGGGGAGTATGCACCCCTCCACTTT.

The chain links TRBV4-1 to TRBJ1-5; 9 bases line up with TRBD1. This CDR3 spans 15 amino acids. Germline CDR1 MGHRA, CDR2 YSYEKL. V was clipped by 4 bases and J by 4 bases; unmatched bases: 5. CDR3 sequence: CASSLRQGVNQPQHF. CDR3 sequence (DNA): TGCGCCAGCAGCCTTCGACAGGGGGTGAATCAGCCCCAGCATTTT.

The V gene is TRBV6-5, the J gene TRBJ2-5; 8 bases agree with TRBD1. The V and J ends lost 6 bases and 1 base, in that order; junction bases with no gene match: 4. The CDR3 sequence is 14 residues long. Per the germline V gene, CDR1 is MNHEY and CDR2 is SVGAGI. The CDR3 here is CASRLTGGQETQYF. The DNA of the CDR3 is TGTGCCAGCAGACTAACAGGGGGCCAAGAGACCCAGTACTTC.

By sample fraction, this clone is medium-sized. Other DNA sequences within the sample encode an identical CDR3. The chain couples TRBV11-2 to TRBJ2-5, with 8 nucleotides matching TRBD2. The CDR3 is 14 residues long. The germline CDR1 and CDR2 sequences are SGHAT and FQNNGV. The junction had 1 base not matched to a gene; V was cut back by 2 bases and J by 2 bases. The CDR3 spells CASSLLAGQETQYF. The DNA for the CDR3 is TGTGCCAGCAGCTTATTAGCGGGACAAGAGACCCAGTACTTC.

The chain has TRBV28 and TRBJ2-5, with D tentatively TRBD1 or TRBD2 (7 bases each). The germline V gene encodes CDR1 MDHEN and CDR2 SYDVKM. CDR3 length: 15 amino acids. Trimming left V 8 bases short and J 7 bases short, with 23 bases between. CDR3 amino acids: CASSYLVQGGATQYF. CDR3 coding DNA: TGTGCCAGCTCCTACCTAGTGCAGGGGGGGGCGACCCAGTACTTC.

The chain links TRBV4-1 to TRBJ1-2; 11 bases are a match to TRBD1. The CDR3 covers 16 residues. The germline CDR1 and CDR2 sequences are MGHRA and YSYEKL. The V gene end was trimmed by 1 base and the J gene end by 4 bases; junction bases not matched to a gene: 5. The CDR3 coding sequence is TGCGCCAGCAGCCAAGCGGACAGGGGGCTTCTCTATGGCTACACCTTC. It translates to CASSQADRGLLYGYTF.